The 22 T cell receptor beta chains in this list originate from one sample, sequenced in a study of spatial heterogeneity in lung cancer. TCRdb recomputed calls from the 5' RACE reads with MiXCR, one row per CDR3 protein. The data contain more than 85,000 distinct CDR3 sequences, approximately 8.6% of them singletons. Regarding time point: sample taken at primary tumor resection. Sequencing was performed on whole RNA extracted from tumor and nontumor lung tissue, or from frozen PBMC, and the material was left unsorted. The material was PBMCs, obtained at surgery. These receptors all come from a male donor with early-stage non-small cell lung cancer.

V gene TRBV28 combines with J gene TRBJ2-1; TRBD2 agrees at 8 bases. V was clipped by 4 bases and J by 6 bases; unmatched bases: 8. There are 15 residues in the CDR3. Germline V lookup: CDR1 MDHEN, CDR2 SYDVKM. This CDR3 reads CASSSPGLGVNEQFF. CDR3 in DNA: TGTGCCAGCAGTTCCCCGGGACTAGGGGTCAATGAGCAGTTCTTC.

This clonotype was detected a few times. This chain uses TRBV5-1 with TRBJ1-1; D unclear. V was shortened by 0 bases and J by 3 bases, with 9 bases between the two germline ends. CDR1 is SGHRS and CDR2 is YFSETQ in the germline V gene. The CDR3 runs to 14 residues. This chain's CDR3 is CASSLVPGDTEAFF. DNA for the CDR3: TGCGCCAGCAGCTTGGTTCCCGGTGACACTGAAGCTTTCTTT.

This clonotype was detected ten times or more. The chain recombines TRBV7-6 with TRBJ1-4; TRBD1 is a possible D gene (6 bases). CDR1 is SGHVS, CDR2 FNYEAQ, per germline. Trimming removed 6 bases from V and 7 bases from J, with 15 bases in between. The CDR3 is 14 amino acids. This CDR3 is CASSPRGFGEKLFF. CDR3 DNA sequence: TGTGCCAGCAGTCCCAGGGGTTTTGGTGAAAAACTGTTTTTT.

This clonotype was counted only a few times. V is TRBV9 and J is TRBJ2-2, with 9 bases lining up with TRBD1. Germline trimming cut 3 bases from V and 0 bases from J; bases unmatched to any gene: 6. In germline, CDR1 is SGDLS, CDR2 YYNGEE. There are 17 residues in the CDR3. CDR3 coding DNA: TGTGCCAGCAGCGCCCAACAGGGGGCCGCGAACACCGGGGAGCTGTTTTTT. Its translation: CASSAQQGAANTGELFF.

CDR3 nucleotide sequence: TGCAGTGCTAACCCATCCAAGATCTCCTACGAGCAGTACTTC. It translates to CSANPSKISYEQYF. The rearrangement uses TRBV20-1 and TRBJ2-7; D gene unclear. The germline V and J ends were trimmed by 4 bases and 0 bases, with 13 bases remaining between them. The CDR3 spans 14 residues. Germline CDR1 DFQATT, CDR2 SNEGSKA (reference sequence).

Only a few counts were recorded for this clonotype. The genes are TRBV30 and TRBJ2-3; the D gene is possibly TRBD2 (6 bases). The CDR3 contains 16 residues. Trimming took 2 bases from V and 0 from J, leaving 15 bases between them. Germline CDR1 is GTSNPN and CDR2 is SVGIG (reference sequence). This CDR3 is CAWSPGLGGSTDTQYF. The CDR3 DNA follows: TGTGCCTGGAGTCCCGGCTTGGGGGGAAGCACAGATACGCAGTATTTT.

This clonotype was counted ten times or more. The V gene is TRBV7-9, the J gene TRBJ2-7; no clear D. Trimming removed 1 base from V and 8 bases from J, with 12 bases in between. This CDR3 comprises 13 residues. Per the germline V gene, CDR1 is SEHNR and CDR2 is FQNEAQ (reference sequence). CDR3 residues: CASSLDSTNKQYF. As DNA, the CDR3 is TGTGCCAGCAGCTTAGATTCGACGAATAAGCAGTACTTC.

As DNA, the CDR3 is TGTGCCAGCAGCTTAGAATCCGACACAGATACGCAGTATTTT. Its translation: CASSLESDTDTQYF. This sequence joins TRBV5-5 and TRBJ2-3; no clear D. Germline V lookup: CDR1 SGHKS, CDR2 YYEKEE (reference sequence). Trimming left V 2 bases short and J 2 bases short, with 9 bases between. The CDR3 loop spans 14 amino acids.

This clonotype was picked up a small number of times. The chain employs TRBV7-9 and TRBJ2-7; D might be TRBD1 or TRBD2, each matching 5 bases. Germline lookup yields CDR1 SEHNR and CDR2 FQNEAQ (reference sequence). The CDR3 has 15 amino acids. Trimming removed 5 bases from V and 2 bases from J, with 16 bases in between. CDR3 sequence reads: CASSLGGRGTYEQYF. The DNA for the CDR3 is TGTGCCAGCAGCCTTGGGGGACGCGGTACCTACGAGCAGTACTTC.

The V and J genes are TRBV2 and TRBJ2-7; TRBD1 matches 7 bases. CDR3 length: 14 residues. V trimming: 2 bases; J trimming: 0 bases; junction bases outside the gene matches: 1. Germline assignment: CDR1 SNHLY and CDR2 FYNNEI. The CDR3 reads CASSERQGSYEQYF. The DNA for the CDR3 is TGTGCCAGCAGTGAACGACAGGGCTCCTACGAGCAGTACTTC.

This clonotype was detected only a few times. This chain links TRBV5-4 with TRBJ2-2, with D tentatively TRBD1 (5 bases). The germline CDR1 and CDR2 sequences are SGHNT and YYREEE (reference sequence). The V gene lost 1 base and the J gene lost 6 bases, with 10 bases spanning the gap. The length of the CDR3 is 14 residues. DNA for the CDR3: TGTGCCAGCAGCTTGATAGGGGTGTCCGGGGAGCTGTTTTTT. The encoded protein is CASSLIGVSGELFF.

This clonotype has at least ten counts. The rearrangement links TRBV11-2 to TRBJ1-2; D is possibly TRBD1 (5 bases). The CDR3 spans 13 residues. Germline assignment: CDR1 SGHAT and CDR2 FQNNGV. Trimming pared 2 bases from V and 6 bases from J, leaving 10 bases between. The CDR3: CASSLRGVDGYTF. In DNA form, the CDR3 reads TGTGCCAGCAGCTTAAGAGGGGTTGATGGCTACACCTTC.

This clonotype was observed many times. The chain carries TRBV7-9 and TRBJ2-3; no clear D gene. The germline V and J ends were trimmed by 1 base and 6 bases, with 11 bases remaining between them. Looked up from germline, CDR1 is SEHNR and CDR2 is FQNEAQ (reference sequence). CDR3 length: 14 residues. This CDR3 is CASSLGRERDTQYF. DNA of the CDR3: TGTGCCAGCAGCTTAGGGCGAGAAAGGGATACGCAGTATTTT.

The chain couples TRBV3-1 to TRBJ2-3; D is perhaps TRBD1 or TRBD2 (5 bases each). The CDR3 length is 16 residues. Trimming took off 0 bases at V and 1 base at J, with 11 bases between the two ends. Germline-derived CDR1 and CDR2 are LGHDT and YNNKEL (reference sequence). CDR3 sequence (DNA): TGTGCCAGCAGCCAAGATCGGCTGGGGGGCACAGATACGCAGTATTTT. Amino acid sequence: CASSQDRLGGTDTQYF.

This clonotype came up many times. The gene calls are TRBV7-8 and TRBJ2-3; 10 bases line up with TRBD1. Germline V CDR1 and CDR2: SGHVS, FQNEAQ. CDR3 length equals 16 residues. Trimming removed 3 bases from V and 4 bases from J; junction bases left unmatched: 7. The CDR3, as DNA: TGTGCCAGCAGCTTCGACAGGGGGCGTAGCGCAGATACGCAGTATTTT. Protein: CASSFDRGRSADTQYF. Full variable domain (missing parts from reference TRBV7-8 and TRBJ2-3): GAGVSQSPRYKVAKRGQDVALRCDPISGHVSLFWYQQALGQGPEFLTYFQNEAQLDKSGLPSDRFFAERPEGSVSTLKIQRTQQEDSAVYLCASSFDRGRSADTQYFGPGTRLTVL.

This clonotype was recorded many times. This chain uses TRBV20-1 with TRBJ1-1; D remains unclear. Germline lookup yields CDR1 DFQATT and CDR2 SNEGSKA (reference sequence). The CDR3 length is 14 residues. With 5 bases removed from V and 5 bases from J, the gap between germline ends came to 18 bases. Here the CDR3 DNA reads TGCAGTGCTTCACAAAGCCCGGGGAGAACTGAAGCTTTCTTT. Translation: CSASQSPGRTEAFF.

This clonotype was observed many times. The genes are TRBV10-3 and TRBJ2-7; D remains unclear. CDR1 is ENHRY and CDR2 is SYGVKD in the germline V gene. V lost 3 bases and J 1 base, leaving 10 bases between the germline ends. The CDR3 length is 14 residues. The CDR3, as DNA: TGTGCCATCAGTGAATCCGCCGGGTCCTACGAGCAGTACTTC. As protein: CAISESAGSYEQYF.

This clonotype has just a few counts. The V gene is TRBV7-2, the J gene TRBJ1-2; D is ambiguous. CDR3 length: 11 residues. V was trimmed by 2 bases and J by 10 bases, leaving 8 bases between them. Per germline, CDR1 SGHTA and CDR2 FQGNSA. CDR3 bases: TGTGCCAGCAGCTTATGGGGAGACTACACCTTC. Encoded protein: CASSLWGDYTF.

This clonotype has at least ten counts. The chain is built from TRBV4-2 and TRBJ2-7; D uncertain. Trimming cost V 2 bases and J 3 bases, with 8 bases left between them. The CDR3 is 13 amino acids. Germline V gene sequence: CDR1 LGHNA, CDR2 YNFKEQ. CDR3 nucleotides: TGTGCCAGCAGCCAACTGGAGCACTACGAGCAGTACTTC. This translates into CASSQLEHYEQYF.

With regard to this clonotype: An end of the junction does not agree with germline; a read error may underlie this. The chain couples TRBV6-2 or TRBV6-3 to TRBJ2-7; a possible D gene is TRBD1 (6 bases). CDR1 and CDR2 from the germline V gene are MNHEY and SVGEGT. This CDR3 comprises 16 residues. The CDR3 is CASSSRPGTFSNEQYF. The CDR3 DNA follows: TGTGCCAGCAGTTCCAGGCCCGGGACATTCTCCAACGAGCAGTACTTC.

This clonotype was seen a handful of times. The CDR3 nucleotides are TGCAGCGTTGGCAGGACCTCCTACGAGCAGTACTTC. Translating it yields CSVGRTSYEQYF. The rearrangement joins TRBV29-1 to TRBJ2-7; D not resolved. V was clipped by 4 bases and J by 0 bases, with 7 bases between them. The CDR3 has 12 residues. Germline V lookup: CDR1 SQVTM, CDR2 ANQGSEA.

The chain couples TRBV15 to TRBJ2-7; perhaps TRBD2 as D (7 bases). The V end lost 1 base, the J end lost 1 base, and 17 bases lay between the germline ends. CDR1 is LNHNV, CDR2 YYDKDF, per germline (reference sequence). There are 17 residues in the CDR3. CDR3 sequence (DNA): TGTGCCACCAGCAGAGTTGCGGGGGCCGACTATTCCTACGAGCAGTACTTC. Its translation: CATSRVAGADYSYEQYF.